The clone carrying this TCR beta chain was observed a few times. Its antigen is not identified. This entry is derived from a study of beta chain features in type 1 diabetes. For the study at large: Analysis included under 120,000,000 sorted cells drawn from all samples. Points from the study as a whole: Significant though moderate, a shortening of TCRB CDR3s appeared in all four CD4+ subsets of Type 1 diabetes patients.

Each donor gave one heparinised blood draw averaging about 110 mL. This CDR3 region has 14 residues. Per the germline V gene, CDR1 is MNHEY and CDR2 is SMNVEV (reference sequence). V was trimmed by 5 bases and J by 3 bases, leaving 13 bases between them. The isolated RNA, all of it, was reverse transcribed, so expressed TCRB transcripts were what got sequenced. Sequencing was performed with immunoSEQ multiplex PCR; in TCRdb, only in-frame clones are kept and a portion is missing. The sample includes under 850,000 clones, around an eighth of them seen just once. The chain couples TRBV27 to TRBJ1-1; D might be TRBD1 (5 bases). Sequencing was done on a sample of naive CD4+ T cells from blood. The origin of this receptor is a man aged 18-30 years with type 1 diabetes. CDR3 in DNA: TGTGCCAGCAGTAGTTTTCAGGGATACACTGAAGCTTTCTTT. This encodes CASSSFQGYTEAFF.